What follows are 23 T cell receptor beta chains derived from one specimen sequenced in a study of graft-versus-host responses after intestinal transplantation. Assay: immunoSEQ multiplex PCR; the TCRdb copy retains only in-frame clones and omits some. Of approximately 85,000 clones listed, roughly 91% are singletons. These TCRs are of unknown antigen specificity. The sample here was unstimulated CD8+ T cells sorted from spleen or lymph node cells, taken before transplant. The receptors originated from a human donor who was the organ donor for an intestinal transplant.

V is TRBV9 and J is TRBJ1-1; D unclear. Trimming took off 3 bases at V and 0 bases at J, with 9 bases between the two ends. The CDR3 totals 14 residues. CDR1 is SGDLS and CDR2 is YYNGEE in the germline V gene. The CDR3 coding sequence is TGTGCCAGCAGCGCGACAACGATGAACACTGAAGCTTTCTTT. Amino acid sequence: CASSATTMNTEAFF. Full variable domain (outside the CDR3, taken from reference TRBV9 and TRBJ1-1): DSGVTQTPKHLITATGQRVTLRCSPRSGDLSVYWYQQSLDQGLQFLIQYYNGEERAKGNILERFSAQQFPDLHSELNLSSLELGDSALYFCASSATTMNTEAFFGQGTRLTVV.

This chain connects TRBV29-1 to TRBJ2-1, with 11 positions matching TRBD2. CDR3 length: 14 residues. The germline V gene encodes CDR1 SQVTM and CDR2 ANQGSEA. This CDR3 reads CRIAGGPAKNEQFF. The CDR3 nucleotides read TGCAGGATAGCGGGAGGGCCGGCGAAGAATGAGCAGTTCTTC.

The rearrangement links TRBV19 to TRBJ2-2; 8 bases line up with TRBD2. The V gene end was trimmed by 1 base and the J gene end by 4 bases; junction bases not matched to a gene: 8. There are 17 residues in the CDR3. Looked up from germline, CDR1 is LNHDA and CDR2 is SQIVND (reference sequence). This CDR3 is CASSIVRGRSSTGELFF. The CDR3 DNA reads TGTGCCAGTAGTATAGTCCGCGGGAGGAGTAGCACCGGGGAGCTGTTTTTT.

The chain is built from TRBV19 and TRBJ2-1, with 12 bases matching TRBD2. The CDR3 spans 18 residues. Germline lookup yields CDR1 LNHDA and CDR2 SQIVND (reference sequence). V shed 3 bases, J shed 0 bases, and the junction held 6 bases outside the gene matches. The DNA for the CDR3 is TGTGCCAGTAGTATTCTCCTAGCGGGAGGGAGCTCCTACAATGAGCAGTTCTTC. Its protein is CASSILLAGGSSYNEQFF.

The rearrangement joins TRBV11-2 to TRBJ2-7, with no clear D. Germline V gene sequence: CDR1 SGHAT, CDR2 FQNNGV. This CDR3 has 14 residues. V lost 5 bases, J lost 4 bases, and 15 bases lay in between. The CDR3 is CASSLTVGTYEQYF. Here the CDR3 DNA reads TGTGCCAGCAGCCTAACGGTGGGCACTTACGAGCAGTACTTC.

The sample holds a few counts of this clone. This chain joins TRBV5-6 and TRBJ1-5, with 9 bases fitting TRBD1. The germline V gene has CDR1 SGHDT and CDR2 YYEEEE. This CDR3 has 15 amino acids. V dropped 1 base and J dropped 7; count of bases not matched to a gene: 6. The DNA of the CDR3 is TGTGCCAGCAGCTTGTTGGGACAGGGTGACCAGCCCCAGCATTTT. As protein: CASSLLGQGDQPQHF.

The chain is built from TRBV7-9 and TRBJ2-3; no firm D call. Germline-derived CDR1 and CDR2 are SEHNR and FQNEAQ (reference sequence). The CDR3 covers 16 residues. Between the trimmed V and J ends, which lost 1 base and 3 bases, there was a span of 14 bases. This CDR3 reads CASSLVAKPGTDTQYF. The CDR3 DNA sequence: TGTGCCAGCAGCTTAGTCGCCAAACCCGGGACAGATACGCAGTATTTT.

This clone came up once. J is TRBJ1-2 and V is TRBV4-2, with D possibly TRBD1 on 6 matching bases. This CDR3 spans 16 amino acids. The germline V gene has CDR1 LGHNA and CDR2 YNFKEQ. Trimming took 2 bases from V and 3 from J, leaving 16 bases between them. The CDR3 region is CASSQHVLGGDYGYTF. CDR3 bases: TGTGCCAGCAGCCAACATGTGTTAGGGGGAGACTATGGCTACACCTTC.

The gene calls are TRBV10-3 and TRBJ2-7; 10 positions agree with TRBD1. CDR3 length equals 17 residues. V was pared by 4 bases and J by 0 bases, with 9 bases of the junction left unmatched. CDR1 is ENHRY and CDR2 is SYGVKD in the germline V gene. The CDR3, as DNA: TGTGCCATCAGTGTCAGATCGGGACAGGGGAGCTCCTACGAGCAGTACTTC. Its protein product is CAISVRSGQGSSYEQYF.

In this sample, this clone turned up a few times. This chain connects TRBV30 to TRBJ1-5; D is undetermined. The germline V gene encodes CDR1 GTSNPN and CDR2 SVGIG (reference sequence). The CDR3 is 14 amino acids. Trimming left V 0 bases short and J 5 bases short, with 11 bases between. CDR3 DNA: TGTGCCTGGAGTGTGGTTTCGGGAGATCAGCCCCAGCATTTT. This codes for CAWSVVSGDQPQHF.

The rearrangement uses TRBV19 and TRBJ1-6; TRBD1 matches at 7 bases. The CDR3 totals 14 residues. Looked up from germline, CDR1 is LNHDA and CDR2 is SQIVND (reference sequence). Germline trimming cut 6 bases from V and 8 bases from J; bases unmatched to any gene: 7. The CDR3 region is CASRFGTEYSPLHF. CDR3 bases: TGTGCCAGTAGGTTCGGGACAGAGTATTCACCCCTCCACTTT.

The chain recombines TRBV7-2 with TRBJ1-5; D possibly corresponds to TRBD1 (5 bases). This CDR3 has 14 amino acids. Germline V gene data show CDR1 as SGHTA and CDR2 as FQGNSA. With 2 bases removed from V and 1 base from J, the gap between germline ends came to 6 bases. The CDR3 nucleotides are TGTGCCAGCAGCTTACACAGGAGCAATCAGCCCCAGCATTTT. Amino acids: CASSLHRSNQPQHF.

The chain joins TRBV19 to TRBJ2-7; 12 bases align to TRBD2. Germline values: CDR1 LNHDA, CDR2 SQIVND (reference sequence). The CDR3 is 14 residues long. Germline trimming cut 6 bases from V and 5 bases from J; bases unmatched to any gene: 5. CDR3 DNA sequence: TGTGCCAGTAGCTCCTGGACTAGCGGGAACGAGCAGTACTTC. It encodes CASSSWTSGNEQYF.

The genes are TRBV14 and TRBJ2-1; 8 bases agree with TRBD1. The trim removed 3 bases at V and 7 bases at J, leaving 8 bases unmatched. The CDR3 is 15 amino acids. Germline values: CDR1 SGHDN, CDR2 FVKESK. The CDR3 nucleotides are TGTGCCAGCAGCCACAGGGGGCGCGGTACAAATGAGCAGTTCTTC. It yields the protein CASSHRGRGTNEQFF.

This chain links TRBV27 with TRBJ2-7; weak D call: TRBD2 (5 bases). Trimming removed 3 bases from V and 6 bases from J, with 12 bases in between. This CDR3 region has 13 residues. The germline gives CDR1 MNHEY, CDR2 SMNVEV (reference sequence). Here the CDR3 DNA reads TGTGCCAGCAGTTTGGGTTTAGCGACCGAGCAGTACTTC. Translation: CASSLGLATEQYF.

J is TRBJ2-2 and V is TRBV6-6, with D unclear. Germline loops: CDR1 MNHNY, CDR2 SVGAGI (reference sequence). The ends were cut back, 8 bases at V and 4 bases at J, with 11 bases in the middle. This CDR3 has 13 residues. DNA for the CDR3: TGTGCCAGCCGCACCGGTGGCACCGGGGAGCTGTTTTTT. It yields the protein CASRTGGTGELFF.

The rearrangement links TRBV7-6 to TRBJ2-5; a possible D gene is TRBD1 (6 bases). The V end lost 0 bases, the J end lost 4 bases, and 12 bases lay between the germline ends. The CDR3 extends over 15 amino acids. The germline gives CDR1 SGHVS, CDR2 FNYEAQ. CDR3 sequence (DNA): TGTGCCAGCAGCTTAGCTCAGGGGTTGGGAGAGACCCAGTACTTC. Residues: CASSLAQGLGETQYF.

This chain uses TRBV7-9 with TRBJ2-5; 8 positions match TRBD2. Germline lookup yields CDR1 SEHNR and CDR2 FQNEAQ (reference sequence). Trimming removed 1 base from V and 5 bases from J; junction bases left unmatched: 12. This CDR3 has 17 amino acids. The CDR3 is CASSLDEGSGGMETQYF. CDR3 in DNA: TGTGCCAGCAGCTTAGATGAGGGTTCGGGAGGGATGGAGACCCAGTACTTC. The full variable domain, in which reference TRBV7-9 and TRBJ2-5 provide the parts outside the CDR3, is DTGVSQNPRHKITKRGQNVTFRCDPISEHNRLYWYRQTLGQGPEFLTYFQNEAQLEKSRLLSDRFSAERPKGSFSTLEIQRTEQGDSAMYLCASSLDEGSGGMETQYFGPGTRLLVL.

The chain joins TRBV4-3 to TRBJ2-3; D is unclear. Germline CDR1 LGHNA, CDR2 YSLEER. Trimming left V 5 bases short and J 4 bases short, with 10 bases between. This CDR3 is built from 13 residues. The DNA of the CDR3 is TGCGCCAGCAGCTCGAACACCCCAGATACGCAGTATTTT. It specifies CASSSNTPDTQYF.

This chain links TRBV7-2 with TRBJ1-2, with TRBD1 identical over 10 bases. CDR1 is SGHTA, CDR2 FQGNSA, per germline. This CDR3 contains 21 residues. V lost 0 bases, J lost 6 bases, and 22 bases stayed unmatched. The CDR3 here is CASSLAFRSWDRGLRMHGYTF. The CDR3 region has the DNA TGTGCCAGCAGCTTAGCCTTTAGGTCGTGGGACAGGGGTTTAAGGATGCATGGCTACACCTTC.

The rearrangement links TRBV2 to TRBJ1-2, with D possibly TRBD1 on 6 matching bases. The CDR3 length is 14 residues. Germline V lookup: CDR1 SNHLY, CDR2 FYNNEI. The V gene lost 8 bases and the J gene lost 5 bases, with 18 bases spanning the gap. CDR3 bases: TGTGCCAGCCCCCCCTGGACAGAAGGTTATGGCTACACCTTC. Its translation: CASPPWTEGYGYTF.

The chain couples TRBV4-3 to TRBJ2-7; D call uncertain. Germline V gene sequence: CDR1 LGHNA, CDR2 YSLEER. The CDR3 is 13 residues long. Trimming took off 6 bases at V and 2 bases at J, with 11 bases between the two ends. The CDR3 reads CASSRNSAYEQYF. Here the CDR3 DNA reads TGCGCCAGCAGTAGAAACTCGGCCTACGAGCAGTACTTC.

V and J are TRBV5-4 and TRBJ2-3, with TRBD2 identical over 7 bases. The CDR3 is made up of 18 amino acids. V was clipped by 3 bases and J by 2 bases; unmatched bases: 15. Per germline, CDR1 SGHNT and CDR2 YYREEE (reference sequence). Here the CDR3 DNA reads TGTGCCAGCAGCTCGCCTTTGGGGGGAGGGCTCCACACAGATACGCAGTATTTT. The encoded protein is CASSSPLGGGLHTDTQYF.